These T cell receptor beta chains were read from a single sample in a study of T cell responses to AZD1222 COVID-19 vaccine. Measured with immunoSEQ multiplex PCR; TCRdb has only the in-frame clones, and not every one. This table has 150,000 or so clones, roughly 93% appearing once. This specimen consisted of peripheral blood, obtained on day 0 of AZD1222 vaccination. The origin of the receptors is an adult in good health. The CDR3 runs from the conserved cysteine through the conserved F or W. The D gene is left open where the match is weak.

J	V	D	CDR3
TRBJ1-3	TRBV19	.	CASSIGSGFVGNTIYF
TRBJ1-1	TRBV29-1	.	CSVGGDTEAFF
TRBJ2-2	TRBV5-4	.	CASSGAGYTGELFF
TRBJ1-1	TRBV5-6	TRBD1	CASSATGTETMNTEAFF
TRBJ2-3	TRBV2	TRBD2	CASRPLAGHSTDTQYF
TRBJ2-5	TRBV29-1	.	CSVQGQIIQETQYF
TRBJ2-3	TRBV29-1	TRBD2	CSADGLMSGLAGPTDTQYF
TRBJ1-5	TRBV19	.	CASSIRQWGGGNQPQHF
TRBJ1-1	TRBV5-1	.	CASSFWGGTEAFF
TRBJ2-5	TRBV11-2	.	CASSPRTKLQETQYF
TRBJ2-2	TRBV13	.	CASSSQNGELFF